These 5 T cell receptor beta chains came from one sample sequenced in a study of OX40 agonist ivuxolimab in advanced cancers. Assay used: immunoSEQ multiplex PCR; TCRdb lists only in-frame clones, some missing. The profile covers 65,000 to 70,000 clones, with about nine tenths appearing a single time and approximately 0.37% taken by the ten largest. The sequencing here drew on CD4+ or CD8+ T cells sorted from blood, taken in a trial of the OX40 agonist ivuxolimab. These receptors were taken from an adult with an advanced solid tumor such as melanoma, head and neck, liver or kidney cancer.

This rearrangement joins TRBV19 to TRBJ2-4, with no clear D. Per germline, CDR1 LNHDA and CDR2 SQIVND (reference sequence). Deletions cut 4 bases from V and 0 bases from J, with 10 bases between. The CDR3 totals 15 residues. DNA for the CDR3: TGTGCCAGTAGTACATATGAGGTAGCCAAAAACATTCAGTACTTC. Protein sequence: CASSTYEVAKNIQYF.

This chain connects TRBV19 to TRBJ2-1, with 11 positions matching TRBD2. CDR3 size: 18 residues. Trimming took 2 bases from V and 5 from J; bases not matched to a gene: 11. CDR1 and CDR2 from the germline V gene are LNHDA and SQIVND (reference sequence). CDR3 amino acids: CASSISSPASGGNNEQFF. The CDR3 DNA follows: TGTGCCAGTAGTATAAGTTCCCCGGCTAGCGGGGGGAACAATGAGCAGTTCTTC.

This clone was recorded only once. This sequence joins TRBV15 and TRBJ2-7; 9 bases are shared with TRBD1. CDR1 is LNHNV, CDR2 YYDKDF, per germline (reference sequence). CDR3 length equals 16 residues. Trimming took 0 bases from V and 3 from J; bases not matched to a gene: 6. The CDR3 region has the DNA TGTGCCACCAGCAGAGATGCAGGGACAGGGCTCTACGAGCAGTACTTC. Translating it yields CATSRDAGTGLYEQYF.

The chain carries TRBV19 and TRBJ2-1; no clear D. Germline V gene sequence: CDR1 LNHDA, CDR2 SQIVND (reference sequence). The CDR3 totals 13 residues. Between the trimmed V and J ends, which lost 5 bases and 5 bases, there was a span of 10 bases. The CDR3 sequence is CASSGWANNEQFF. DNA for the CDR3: TGTGCCAGTAGTGGGTGGGCGAACAATGAGCAGTTCTTC.

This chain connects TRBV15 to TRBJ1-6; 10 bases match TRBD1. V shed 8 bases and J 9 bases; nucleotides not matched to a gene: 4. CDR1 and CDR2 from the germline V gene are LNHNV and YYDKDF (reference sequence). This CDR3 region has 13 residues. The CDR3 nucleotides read TGTGCCACCCACCGGGACAGGGGTTCACCCCTCCACTTT. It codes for CATHRDRGSPLHF.